Below, 22 T cell receptor beta chains from the same sample are listed, as sequenced in a study of blood T cells in healthy people across ages. Sample-barcoded 5' priming and a J-beta primer mix drove a second PCR of roughly 7 to 11 cycles. MiXCR was run by TCRdb on the 5' RACE reads, yielding one entry per CDR3 protein. The table shows about 780,000 distinct CDR3 sequences, with roughly 26% occurring only once. These data were also filed under a second study, of T cells of mothers and their children.

Material for sequencing was blood. Receptors were obtained from a boy aged 5-17 years in good health.

This clonotype was recorded at least ten times. This chain links TRBV12-3 or TRBV12-4 with TRBJ2-2; a possible D gene is TRBD1 (6 bases). This CDR3 spans 12 amino acids. Trimming shortened V by 6 bases and J by 6 bases, and 8 bases separated the two germline ends. The CDR3 sequence: CASSRGPGELFF. In DNA form, the CDR3 reads TGTGCCAGCAGCAGGGGTCCCGGGGAGCTGTTTTTT.

The chain combines TRBV6-2 or TRBV6-3 with TRBJ2-5; weak D call: TRBD2 (5 bases). This CDR3 is 14 amino acids long. V lost 2 bases to trimming and J lost 2 bases, with 9 bases between them. In germline, CDR1 is MNHEY, CDR2 SVGEGT. CDR3 loop: CASSYMDSQETQYF. The CDR3, as DNA: TGTGCCAGCAGTTACATGGACTCTCAAGAGACCCAGTACTTC.

This clonotype appeared a few times. The chain couples TRBV6-5 to TRBJ2-5; the match to TRBD2 covers 10 bases. Judging by the DNA end, TRBJ2-7 fits better; the J call may be wrong. The CDR3 is 16 amino acids. The germline V gene has CDR1 MNHEY and CDR2 SVGAGI. As DNA, the CDR3 is TGTGCCAGCAGTTACATTAGCGGGGGGCCTTTCTACGAGCAGTACTTC. It specifies CASSYISGGPFYEQYF.

This clonotype was counted only a few times. The chain couples TRBV10-1 to TRBJ1-2; D is possibly TRBD1 (5 bases). Between the trimmed V and J ends, which lost 2 bases and 4 bases, there was a span of 8 bases. Per the germline V gene, CDR1 is WNHNN and CDR2 is SYGVQD (reference sequence). This CDR3 region has 13 residues. The CDR3 DNA reads TGCGCCAGCAGTGAGGAGGGGAGCTATGGCTACACCTTC. Its protein product is CASSEEGSYGYTF.

Remarks on this clonotype: Compared with germline, one end of the junction differs, possibly owing to a read error. The V call is TRBV12-3 or TRBV12-4, the J call TRBJ2-3, with 8 nucleotides matching TRBD1. CDR3 length equals 16 residues. The CDR3 sequence is CASSLLQGVFADTEYF. In DNA, the CDR3 is TGTGCCAGCAGCCTTCTACAGGGGGTATTCGCAGATACGGAGTATTTT.

The V and J genes are TRBV7-9 and TRBJ2-1; TRBD1 agrees at 7 bases. Germline assignment: CDR1 SEHNR and CDR2 FQNEAQ (reference sequence). The CDR3 spans 17 residues. The trim removed 4 bases at V and 2 bases at J, leaving 11 bases unmatched. The CDR3 DNA is TGTGCCAGCAGCTCCCGGAGGTGGGACAGCACCTACAATGAGCAGTTCTTC. Its protein product is CASSSRRWDSTYNEQFF.

This clonotype showed up just a few times. The chain is built from TRBV20-1 and TRBJ1-1; a weak D match, TRBD1 (5 bases). The CDR3 totals 13 residues. Germline CDR1 DFQATT, CDR2 SNEGSKA (reference sequence). Trimming shortened V by 2 bases and J by 7 bases, and 14 bases separated the two germline ends. The CDR3 DNA sequence: TGCAGTGCTAGAATAGGGGTTGGAATTGAAGCTTTCTTT. It specifies CSARIGVGIEAFF.

This clonotype occurred a few times. The chain employs TRBV2 and TRBJ1-2, with 10 nucleotides matching TRBD1. The CDR3 length is 17 residues. Germline CDR1 reads SNHLY; CDR2 reads FYNNEI. V shed 1 base, J shed 5 bases, and the junction held 10 bases outside the gene matches. As DNA, the CDR3 is TGTGCCAGCAGTGAAGAGGGACAGGGGATGCTCGAGTATGGCTACACCTTC. It encodes CASSEEGQGMLEYGYTF.

The chain carries TRBV24-1 and TRBJ2-5; TRBD1 might be the D (6 bases). The ends were cut back, 1 base at V and 3 bases at J, with 11 bases in the middle. There are 15 residues in the CDR3. The germline CDR1 and CDR2 sequences are KGHDR and SFDVKD. The CDR3 DNA reads as TGTGCCACCAGTGATTTAATCGGACAGAAAGAGACCCAGTACTTC. Translated: CATSDLIGQKETQYF.

The rearrangement joins TRBV9 to TRBJ1-6; perhaps TRBD1 as D (6 bases). The CDR3 covers 14 residues. Between the trimmed V and J ends, which lost 1 base and 7 bases, there was a span of 9 bases. Germline lookup yields CDR1 SGDLS and CDR2 YYNGEE. The CDR3 nucleotides are TGTGCCAGCAGCGTATCAGGGGCAAATTCACCCCTCCACTTT. It is translated as CASSVSGANSPLHF.

In this sample, this clonotype turned up a few times. This sequence joins TRBV30 and TRBJ2-4; 8 nucleotides match TRBD2. The V gene's germline CDR1 is GTSNPN and CDR2 SVGIG (reference sequence). The CDR3 has 11 residues. Unmatched junction bases numbered 3, after V lost 7 bases and J lost 7 bases. CDR3 DNA sequence: TGTGCCTCGGGAGGGTTGAACATTCAGTACTTC. This encodes CASGGLNIQYF.

The chain combines TRBV29-1 with TRBJ2-1, with a possible D match to TRBD1 (6 bases). There are 13 residues in the CDR3. V lost 3 bases, J lost 6 bases, and 12 bases lay in between. CDR1 SQVTM and CDR2 ANQGSEA come from the germline V gene. The CDR3 coding sequence is TGCAGCGTTGATAACGGCAGGGGCAATGAGCAGTTCTTC. Translating gives CSVDNGRGNEQFF.

In regard to this clonotype: An end of the junction differs from the germline gene, which may be a read error. The chain employs TRBV6-6 and TRBJ2-5; D might be TRBD1 or TRBD2, each matching 6 bases. The CDR3 length is 12 residues. Per germline, CDR1 MNHNY and CDR2 SVGAGI (reference sequence). Here the CDR3 reads CASSYEGGNADF. The CDR3 region has the DNA TGTGCCAGCAGTTACGAGGGGGGCAACGCGGACTTC.

This clonotype was detected only a few times. The V gene is TRBV12-3 or TRBV12-4, the J gene TRBJ1-1, with D perhaps TRBD1 (5 bases). The CDR3 is made up of 18 amino acids. Trimming stripped 6 bases from V and 0 bases from J, with 23 bases between. As DNA, the CDR3 is TGTGCCAGCAGACCGGGACGGGGGGGTTTATCTTTGAACACTGAAGCTTTCTTT. Its translation is CASRPGRGGLSLNTEAFF.

The CDR3, as DNA: TGTGCCAGCAGTTATGGGAATTCGGGGGAGCTGTTTTTT. As protein: CASSYGNSGELFF. The chain combines TRBV6-5 with TRBJ2-2; no clear D. The germline CDR1 and CDR2 sequences are MNHEY and SVGAGI. V shed 3 bases and J shed 8 bases, with 10 bases lying between them. The CDR3 has 13 amino acids.

Many counts were recorded for this clonotype. The rearrangement uses TRBV10-3 and TRBJ2-1; either TRBD1 or TRBD2 may fit D (7 bases each). The CDR3 has 17 residues. Trimming took 0 bases from V and 6 from J, leaving 18 bases between them. Per germline, CDR1 ENHRY and CDR2 SYGVKD. The chain's CDR3 is CAISESGGGGEINEQFF. The DNA for the CDR3 is TGTGCCATCAGTGAGTCCGGGGGAGGGGGCGAAATCAATGAGCAGTTCTTC.

There are a few counts of this clonotype. The chain uses TRBV5-1 and TRBJ2-1; 8 bases are shared with TRBD2. Unmatched junction bases numbered 11, after V lost 5 bases and J lost 7 bases. CDR3 length: 15 residues. Germline V lookup: CDR1 SGHRS, CDR2 YFSETQ. The CDR3 spells CASRSSGGLGNEQFF. CDR3 DNA: TGCGCCAGCAGATCCTCGGGGGGGCTGGGAAATGAGCAGTTCTTC. Full variable domain (remainder filled in from reference TRBV5-1 and TRBJ2-1): KAGVTQTPRYLIKTRGQQVTLSCSPISGHRSVSWYQQTPGQGLQFLFEYFSETQRNKGNFPGRFSGRQFSNSRSEMNVSTLELGDSALYLCASRSSGGLGNEQFFGPGTRLTVL.

In DNA form, the CDR3 reads TGTGGGCCCAACAGGGAAACTGGGGCCAACGTCCTGACTTTC. Translation gives CGPNRETGANVLTF. The gene calls are TRBV2 and TRBJ2-6, with a weak D call TRBD1 (6 bases). The CDR3 extends over 14 amino acids. Germline lookup yields CDR1 SNHLY and CDR2 FYNNEI.

This clonotype was counted between two and nine times. The J gene is TRBJ2-5, the V gene TRBV5-1, with D unclear. The CDR3 is made up of 10 amino acids. Trimming cost V 10 bases and J 4 bases, with 8 bases left between them. Germline V gene sequence: CDR1 SGHRS, CDR2 YFSETQ. The chain's CDR3 is CAARPETQYF. For the CDR3, the DNA is TGCGCCGCGCGCCCAGAGACCCAGTACTTC.

The chain links TRBV5-5 to TRBJ2-2; D remains ambiguous. Germline loops: CDR1 SGHKS, CDR2 YYEKEE (reference sequence). This CDR3 contains 16 residues. The V end was cut by 0 bases, the J end by 6 bases, with 15 bases between. CDR3 nucleotide sequence: TGTGCCAGCAGCTTGGGGACCCTGGTCTTGTCCGGGGAGCTGTTTTTT. Its translation is CASSLGTLVLSGELFF.

The chain joins TRBV19 to TRBJ2-3; weak D call: TRBD1 (6 bases). CDR3 length: 16 amino acids. Trimming stripped 5 bases from V and 6 bases from J, with 21 bases between. CDR1 and CDR2 (germline): LNHDA, SQIVND (reference sequence). The CDR3 here is CASSPVDSQGWDTQYF. The CDR3 bases are TGTGCCAGTAGTCCCGTGGACAGCCAAGGATGGGATACGCAGTATTTT. Looking up the rest from reference TRBV19 and TRBJ2-3 gives the full variable domain: DGGITQSPKYLFRKEGQNVTLSCEQNLNHDAMYWYRQDPGQGLRLIYYSQIVNDFQKGDIAEGYSVSREKKESFPLTVTSAQKNPTAFYLCASSPVDSQGWDTQYFGPGTRLTVL.

This clonotype was detected only a few times. The rearrangement uses TRBV15 and TRBJ1-2; D is undetermined. V was pared by 1 base and J by 5 bases, with 14 bases between. CDR1 is LNHNV and CDR2 is YYDKDF in the germline V gene (reference sequence). This CDR3 has 15 residues. The CDR3 is CATSRGGTERYGYTF. For the CDR3, the DNA is TGTGCCACCAGCAGAGGAGGAACGGAGAGGTATGGCTACACCTTC.